This note documents a single TCR beta chain sequence. Its antigen is still unknown. Carrying UMI labels, the TRB cDNA libraries were prepared through 5' RACE. TCRdb derives one entry per CDR3 protein from the 5' RACE reads, leaving out DNA. The sample data list 5,500 to 8,500 distinct CDR3 sequences. The entry originates in a study of CXCR3-negative and CXCR3-positive naive CD8 T cells. The overall study: Every library held about 1.5 +/- 0.3 million TRB reads, and the total came to around 150 million.

Germline V gene data show CDR1 as LGHDT and CDR2 as YNNKEL (reference sequence). CDR3 length: 15 amino acids. Definition of naive CD8+ T cells rested on a CD45RO-CCR7+CD27+CD95- profile. Study-wide points: Cryopreserved cells showed partially decreased CXCR3 expression, and most assays used fresh PBMCs. More hydrophobic TRB CDR3s occurred in CXCR3-positive than in CXCR3-negative naive cells. Similar TRBV-TRBJ usage characterized naive CXCR3-negative and CXCR3-positive cells; memory cells differed.

This clonotype originated in a human donor in good health. Some clones in this sample may be carry-over from other donors' samples. What was sequenced was naive CXCR3+ CD8+ T cells from blood. The subset is: CD45RO-CCR7+CD27+CD95- naive CD8+ T cells expressing CXCR3 (TNR3+). The V gene is TRBV3-1, the J gene TRBJ2-7; the D gene TCRdb calls, TRBD1, cannot be checked with no DNA. This chain's CDR3 is CASSHAGTGDNRLYF.